The rows below give T cell receptor beta chains drawn from one sample of a study of blood T cell repertoires in COVID-19. TCRdb's copy holds only in-frame clones and misses some; the assay was immunoSEQ multiplex PCR. This sample has around 160,000 clones; around 84% occur once, and the top ten carry about 38%. The sample consisted of peripheral blood. The receptors were sampled from a human donor in a cohort sampled during active COVID-19. CDR3s include the opening cysteine and the closing phenylalanine or tryptophan. Each record gives: clone size, V gene, D gene, J gene, CDR3 DNA, CDR3 protein. The D gene is left open where the match is weak. Clone size is not always given. Where it is, it says once, few, many or a class for expanded clones.

NA	TRBV2	TRBD1	TRBJ1-6	TGTGCCAGCAGGAGACAGGGAGAGTTCTCACCCCTCCACTTT	CASRRQGEFSPLHF
NA	TRBV6-5	NA	TRBJ1-1	TGTGCCAGCAGTCCTTCCGGGACACCGAACACTGAAGCTTTCTTT	CASSPSGTPNTEAFF
NA	TRBV19	NA	TRBJ2-4	TGTGCCAGTAGGATTCAGGGGGGCGACATTCAGTACTTC	CASRIQGGDIQYF
NA	TRBV18	TRBD1	TRBJ1-1	TGTGCCAGCTCACTAGGGACAGCTGAAGCTTTCTTT	CASSLGTAEAFF
few	TRBV6-4	TRBD2	TRBJ2-6	TGTGCCAGCAGTGGTCCAGCGGGGGGATCTGGGGCCAACGTCCTGACTTTC	CASSGPAGGSGANVLTF
NA	TRBV27	NA	TRBJ2-1	TGTGCCAGCAGTTCCTGGGGCTATGAGCAGTTCTTC	CASSSWGYEQFF
NA	TRBV4-1	NA	TRBJ1-1	TGCGCCAGCAGCCAAGATGCCGGTATTAACACTGAAGCTTTCTTT	CASSQDAGINTEAFF
NA	TRBV5-5	NA	TRBJ2-2	TGTGCCAGCAGCTCGGAGAGATGGCGCACCGGGGAGCTGTTTTTT	CASSSERWRTGELFF
NA	TRBV15	NA	TRBJ2-5	TGTGCCACCAGCAGAGGGCTCCAAGAGACCCAGTACTTC	CATSRGLQETQYF
NA	TRBV7-2	NA	TRBJ2-1	TGTGCCAGCAGCTTAACAGGCAGCTCCTACAATGAGCAGTTCTTC	CASSLTGSSYNEQFF
NA	TRBV29-1	NA	TRBJ1-4	TGCAGCGCCTCACAGGGATCTAATGAAAAACTGTTTTTT	CSASQGSNEKLFF
NA	TRBV6-5	NA	TRBJ1-2	TGTGCCAGCAGTCCTATTCATCTGGATGGCTACACCTTC	CASSPIHLDGYTF
NA	TRBV9	TRBD2	TRBJ2-4	TGTGCCAGCAGCGCAAGCGGGGTGACCAAAAACATTCAGTACTTC	CASSASGVTKNIQYF
NA	TRBV7-2	TRBD1	TRBJ1-2	TGTGCCAGCAGCCGCGACAGGGGACTTTATGGCTACACCTTC	CASSRDRGLYGYTF
NA	TRBV10-3	NA	TRBJ1-5	TGTGCCACCGTAGACAGCTATAATCAGCCCCAGCATTTT	CATVDSYNQPQHF
NA	TRBV7-2	TRBD1	TRBJ1-2	TGTGCCAGCAGCTTAGCTAAGGGGACAGGGGGCCACTATGGCTACACCTTC	CASSLAKGTGGHYGYTF
NA	TRBV3-1/TRBV3-2	NA	TRBJ2-3	TGTGCCAGCAGCCGCGTTCCAGGCCGTACAGATACGCAGTATTTT	CASSRVPGRTDTQYF
NA	TRBV18	NA	TRBJ2-3	TGTGCCAGTTTGGGCGGGGACAGCACAGATACGCAGTATTTT	CASLGGDSTDTQYF
NA	TRBV7-9	NA	TRBJ1-4	TGTGCCAGCAGCCACCAGGGACTTGAGGAAAAACTGTTTTTT	CASSHQGLEEKLFF
NA	TRBV7-2	NA	TRBJ2-1	TGTGCCAGCAGCTTAGGACTAGGGGCCTACAATGAGCAGTTCTTC	CASSLGLGAYNEQFF
NA	TRBV10-3	TRBD1	TRBJ2-3	TGTGCCATCAGTCCCACGCAGGGGGCGGCGGATACGCAGTATTTT	CAISPTQGAADTQYF
NA	TRBV4-2	NA	TRBJ2-2	TGTGCCAGCAGCCAAGAGGTCCTAGGCCCGAACACCGGGGAGCTGTTTTTT	CASSQEVLGPNTGELFF
NA	TRBV7-8	NA	TRBJ1-1	TGTGCCAGCAGCTTAGGCGGGACTGGAACTGAAGCTTTCTTT	CASSLGGTGTEAFF
NA	TRBV7-2	TRBD1	TRBJ1-2	TGTGCCAGCAGCCCGAACAGGGGACGGGACTATGGCTACACCTTC	CASSPNRGRDYGYTF
NA	TRBV7-8	TRBD2	TRBJ2-7	TGTGCCAGCACCGTTCTAGCGGGGGACTCCTACGAGCAGTACTTC	CASTVLAGDSYEQYF
NA	TRBV7-9	TRBD1	TRBJ1-1	TGTGCCAGCAGTTCCAGGGGGCAAGCTTTCTTT	CASSSRGQAFF
NA	TRBV18	NA	TRBJ1-2	TGTGCCAGCTCACCCGGCAGGGACTATGGCTACACCTTC	CASSPGRDYGYTF
NA	TRBV19	NA	TRBJ1-4	TGTGCCAGTAGTATACCCGGTGCAACTAATGAAAAACTGTTTTTT	CASSIPGATNEKLFF
NA	TRBV7-3	NA	TRBJ2-7	TGTGCCAGCAGCCGCGGGGGCTCCGAGTACGAGCAGTACTTC	CASSRGGSEYEQYF